The present T cell receptor beta chain was sequenced within a study of blood T cell repertoires in COVID-19. Study details: Both acute and convalescent COVID-19 samples were obtained from the United States, Italy and Spain. T cells, B-cell-depleted T cells, or PBMCs provided the cDNA or gDNA that served as material.

CDR1 is LGHNT and CDR2 is FRNRAP in the germline V gene. The CDR3 is 14 amino acids. Trimming at V came to 6 bases and at J to 5 bases, leaving 7 bases not matched to a gene. This clone was seen more than once but under ten times. This table comes from immunoSEQ multiplex PCR, and its TCRdb copy is limited to in-frame clones, with some not included. In the table there are about 300,000 clones, about 90% of which are singletons. Sequencing input: peripheral blood. The receptor was derived from a woman aged 40 to 55 who had recovered from COVID-19. The V call is TRBV12-5, the J call TRBJ1-1; 9 bases map to TRBD1. The CDR3 nucleotides read TGTGCTAGTGGGGAGGACAGGGGAAGGACTGAAGCTTTCTTT. Its translation: CASGEDRGRTEAFF.